This T cell receptor beta chain is from a study of blood T cells in healthy people across ages. General study results and limits: Donors of long life had a larger count of naive CD4+ cells and greater diversity than aged donors.

It was with a sample-barcoded 5' primer and a J-beta primer mix that a second PCR of about 6 to 11 cycles was run. One entry per CDR3 protein results from TCRdb running MiXCR on the 5' RACE reads. Of approximately 730,000 distinct CDR3 sequences detected, 43% appear once; the ten largest clones hold 20%. Germline-derived CDR1 and CDR2 are MNHEY and SMNVEV (reference sequence). V lost 5 bases, J lost 2 bases, and 5 bases stayed unmatched. This CDR3 is built from 15 residues. As for this clonotype: Antigen unknown.

The J gene is TRBJ2-1, the V gene TRBV27; 8 positions agree with TRBD2. This sequence was found in a woman aged 55-75 years in good health. Sequenced input: blood. CDR3 DNA: TGTGCCAGCAGTATCCAAGCGGGAGCCTACAATGAGCAGTTCTTC. It encodes CASSIQAGAYNEQFF.